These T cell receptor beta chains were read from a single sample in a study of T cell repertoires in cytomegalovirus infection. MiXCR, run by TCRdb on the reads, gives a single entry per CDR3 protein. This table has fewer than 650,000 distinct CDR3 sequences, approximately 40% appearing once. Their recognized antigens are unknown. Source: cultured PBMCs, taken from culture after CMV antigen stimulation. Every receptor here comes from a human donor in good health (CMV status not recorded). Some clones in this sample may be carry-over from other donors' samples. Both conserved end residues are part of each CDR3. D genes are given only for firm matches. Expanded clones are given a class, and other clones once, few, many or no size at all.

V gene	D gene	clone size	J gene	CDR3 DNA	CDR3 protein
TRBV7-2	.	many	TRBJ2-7	TGTGCCAGCAGCTTAGGAGGGCCAGGCTACGAGCAGTACTTC	CASSLGGPGYEQYF
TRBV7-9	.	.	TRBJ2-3	TGTGCCAGCAGCTTGGGGGTTTTACCCACAGATACGCAGTATTTT	CASSLGVLPTDTQYF
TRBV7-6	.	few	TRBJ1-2	TGTGCCAGCAGCTTAGCAGGGGAGGGGCATGGCTACACCTTC	CASSLAGEGHGYTF
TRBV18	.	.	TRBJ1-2	TGTGCCAGCTCAGACGCTCCAGGGGTTCACTATGGCTACACCTTC	CASSDAPGVHYGYTF
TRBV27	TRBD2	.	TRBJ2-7	TGTGCCAGCAGTTCTCAGCGACTAGCGGGAGGGCGCGCCTACGAGCAGTACTTC	CASSSQRLAGGRAYEQYF
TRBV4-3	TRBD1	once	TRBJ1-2	TGCGCCAGCAGCCAAGAGCGAACCGGGACAGAAGCTAACTATGGCTACACCTTC	CASSQERTGTEANYGYTF
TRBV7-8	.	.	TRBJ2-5	TGTGCCAGCAGCTTAGAGGCCTCGGTTTTGCAAGAGACCCAGTACTTC	CASSLEASVLQETQYF
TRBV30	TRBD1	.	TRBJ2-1	TGTGCCTGGACCCCTGGGACAGGGGGCTACAATGAGCAGTTCTTC	CAWTPGTGGYNEQFF
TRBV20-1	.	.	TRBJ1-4	TGCAGTGCTAGAGGTTCAGGGAGAACACTGTTTTTT	CSARGSGRTLFF
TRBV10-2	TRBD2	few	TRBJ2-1	TGCGCCAGCAGTGGGCGGGAGGGCCTCAGCTCCTACAATGAGCAGTTCTTC	CASSGREGLSSYNEQFF
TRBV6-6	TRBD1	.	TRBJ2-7	TGTGCCAGCAGCCGTAGACAGGGTGCGATGTTGGAGCAGTACTTC	CASSRRQGAMLEQYF
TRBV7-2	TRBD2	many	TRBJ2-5	TGTGCCAGCAGCCCACGGGGACTAGCGGGCCAAGAGACCCAGTACTTC	CASSPRGLAGQETQYF
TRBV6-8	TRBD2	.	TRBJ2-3	TGTGCCAGCAGCCGCCGGGCCGGGGGGACGCAGTATTTT	CASSRRAGGTQYF
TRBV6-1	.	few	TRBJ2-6	TGTGCCAGCAGTCCGTACACGGGCTCTGGGGCCAACGTCCTGACTTTC	CASSPYTGSGANVLTF
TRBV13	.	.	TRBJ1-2	TGTGCCAGCAGCTTAGACAGGAGATCTAAAGGCGGCTACACCTTC	CASSLDRRSKGGYTF
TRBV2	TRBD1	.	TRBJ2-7	TGTGCCAGTGTCTCGGACAGGATCTACGAGCAGTACTTC	CASVSDRIYEQYF
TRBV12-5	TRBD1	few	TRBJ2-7	TGTGCTAGTGGTTCGCCGACAGGGTTCGACGAGCAGTACTTC	CASGSPTGFDEQYF
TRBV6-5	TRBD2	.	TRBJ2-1	TGTGCCACCTCGGAATTACTAGCGGGAGGGTGGAATGAGCAGTTCTTC	CATSELLAGGWNEQFF
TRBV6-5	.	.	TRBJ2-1	TGTGCCAGCAGCCCCAGGGGGGTCTACAATGAGCAGTTCTTC	CASSPRGVYNEQFF
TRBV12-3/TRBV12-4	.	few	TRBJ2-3	TGTGCCAGCAGCCCCCGGCGGGCGACAGCAGATACGCAGTATTTT	CASSPRRATADTQYF
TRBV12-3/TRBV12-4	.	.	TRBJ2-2	TGTGCCAGCAGGAAGATTGGGCGGAACACCGGGGAGCTGTTTTTT	CASRKIGRNTGELFF
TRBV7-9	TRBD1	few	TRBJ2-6	TGTGCCAGCAGCCCGTGGGGCCAGGGGGCTGCTGGGGCCAACGTCCTGACTTTC	CASSPWGQGAAGANVLTF
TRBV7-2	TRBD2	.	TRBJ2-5	TGTGCCAGCAGCCCAACGACTAGCGGGGGGGCTGGGACCCAGTACTTC	CASSPTTSGGAGTQYF
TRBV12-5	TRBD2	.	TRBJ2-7	TGTGCTAGTGGACCTGGACTAGCGGGAGGCGAGCAGTACTTC	CASGPGLAGGEQYF
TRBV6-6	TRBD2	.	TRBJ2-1	TGTGCCAGCAGTGATCGCGGGGGTGACAATGAGCAGTTCTTC	CASSDRGGDNEQFF
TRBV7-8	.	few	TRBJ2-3	TGTGCCAGCAGCTTAGATCTAGTCGCAAATACGCAGTATTTT	CASSLDLVANTQYF
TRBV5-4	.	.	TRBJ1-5	TGTGCCAGCAGTAACCAGGGGAGTGAGCCCCAGCATTTT	CASSNQGSEPQHF
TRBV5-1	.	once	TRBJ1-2	TGCGCCAGCAGCTTGGAAGGGTGGTATGGCTACACCTTC	CASSLEGWYGYTF
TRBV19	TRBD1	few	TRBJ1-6	TGTGCCAGTACCCGTCGACAGGGGTATAATTCACCCCTCCACTTT	CASTRRQGYNSPLHF
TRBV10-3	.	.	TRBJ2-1	TGTGCCATCACCCCGGGACCACCCTCCTCTGGGCAGTTCTTC	CAITPGPPSSGQFF